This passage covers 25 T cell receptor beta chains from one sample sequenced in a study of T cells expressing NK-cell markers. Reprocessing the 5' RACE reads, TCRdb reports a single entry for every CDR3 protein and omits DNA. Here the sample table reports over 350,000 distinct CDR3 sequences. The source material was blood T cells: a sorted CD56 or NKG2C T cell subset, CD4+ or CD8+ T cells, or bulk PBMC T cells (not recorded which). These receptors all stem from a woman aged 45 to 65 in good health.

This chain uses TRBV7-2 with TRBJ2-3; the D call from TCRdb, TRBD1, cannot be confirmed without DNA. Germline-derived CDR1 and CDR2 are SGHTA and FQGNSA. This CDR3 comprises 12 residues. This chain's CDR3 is CASSHNPGTQYF.

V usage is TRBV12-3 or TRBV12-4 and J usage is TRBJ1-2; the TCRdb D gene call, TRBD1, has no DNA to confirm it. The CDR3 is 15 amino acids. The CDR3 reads CASSRRPDREYGYTF.

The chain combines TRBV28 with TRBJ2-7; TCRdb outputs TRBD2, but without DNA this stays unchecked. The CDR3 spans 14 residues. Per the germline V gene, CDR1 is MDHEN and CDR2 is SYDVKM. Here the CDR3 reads CASGLSGRADEQYF.

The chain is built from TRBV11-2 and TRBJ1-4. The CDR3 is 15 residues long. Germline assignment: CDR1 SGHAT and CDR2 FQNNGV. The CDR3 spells CASSFGRLPNEKLFF.

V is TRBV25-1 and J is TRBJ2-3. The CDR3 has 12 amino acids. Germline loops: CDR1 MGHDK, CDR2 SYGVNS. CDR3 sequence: CATTSEADTQYF.

The CDR3 sequence: CASSRQGASTYNEQFF. The chain couples TRBV4-1 to TRBJ2-1; TCRdb outputs TRBD1, but without DNA this stays unchecked. The CDR3 runs to 16 residues. CDR1 is MGHRA, CDR2 YSYEKL, per germline.

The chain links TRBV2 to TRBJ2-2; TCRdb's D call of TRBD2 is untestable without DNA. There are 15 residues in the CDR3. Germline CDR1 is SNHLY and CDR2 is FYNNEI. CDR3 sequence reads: CASRLLAGVSGELFF.

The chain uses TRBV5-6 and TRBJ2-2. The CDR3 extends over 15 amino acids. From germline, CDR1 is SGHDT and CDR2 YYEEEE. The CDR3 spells CASSLSGANTGELFF.

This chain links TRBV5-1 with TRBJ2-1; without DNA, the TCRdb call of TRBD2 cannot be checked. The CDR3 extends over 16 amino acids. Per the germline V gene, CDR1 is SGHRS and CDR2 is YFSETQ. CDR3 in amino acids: CASSLLTSGRSGEQFF.

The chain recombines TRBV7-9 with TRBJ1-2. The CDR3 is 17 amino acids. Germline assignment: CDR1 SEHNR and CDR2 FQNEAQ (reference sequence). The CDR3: CASSLSPGPWRNYGYTF.

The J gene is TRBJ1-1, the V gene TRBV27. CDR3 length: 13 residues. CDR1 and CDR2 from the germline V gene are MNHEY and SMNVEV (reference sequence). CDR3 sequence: CASSLWVESEAFF.

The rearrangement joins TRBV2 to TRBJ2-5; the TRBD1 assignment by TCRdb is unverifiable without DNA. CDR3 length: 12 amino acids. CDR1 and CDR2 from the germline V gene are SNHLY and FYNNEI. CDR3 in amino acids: CASSVYGTTQYF.

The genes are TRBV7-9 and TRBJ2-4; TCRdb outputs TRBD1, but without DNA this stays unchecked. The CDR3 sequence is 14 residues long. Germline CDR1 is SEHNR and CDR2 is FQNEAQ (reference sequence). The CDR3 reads CASSSMTPKDIQYF.

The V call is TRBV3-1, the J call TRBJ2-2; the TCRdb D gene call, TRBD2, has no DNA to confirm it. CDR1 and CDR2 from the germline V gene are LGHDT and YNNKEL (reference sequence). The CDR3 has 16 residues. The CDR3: CASSQESGSFTGELFF.

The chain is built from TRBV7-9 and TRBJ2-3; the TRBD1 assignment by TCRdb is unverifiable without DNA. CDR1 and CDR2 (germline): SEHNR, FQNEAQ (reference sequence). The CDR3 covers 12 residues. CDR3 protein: CATSPGSDTQYF.

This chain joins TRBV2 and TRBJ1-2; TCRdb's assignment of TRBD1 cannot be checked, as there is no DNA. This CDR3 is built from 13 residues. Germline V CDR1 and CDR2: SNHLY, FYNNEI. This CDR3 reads CASSTGQGDGYTF.

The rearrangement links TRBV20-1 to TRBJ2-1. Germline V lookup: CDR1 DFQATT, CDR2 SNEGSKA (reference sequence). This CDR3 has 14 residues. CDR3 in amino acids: CSARSRQVYNEQFF.

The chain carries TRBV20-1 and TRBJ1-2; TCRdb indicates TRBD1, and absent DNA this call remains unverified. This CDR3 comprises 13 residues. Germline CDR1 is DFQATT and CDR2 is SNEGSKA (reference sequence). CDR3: CSARSGTAYGYTF.

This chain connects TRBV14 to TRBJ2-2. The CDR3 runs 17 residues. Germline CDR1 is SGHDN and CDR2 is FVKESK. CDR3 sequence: CASSQVAGLADTGELFF.

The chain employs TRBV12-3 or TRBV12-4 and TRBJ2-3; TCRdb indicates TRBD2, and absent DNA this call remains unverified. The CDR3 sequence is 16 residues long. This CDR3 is CASSSGTRRYTDTQYF.

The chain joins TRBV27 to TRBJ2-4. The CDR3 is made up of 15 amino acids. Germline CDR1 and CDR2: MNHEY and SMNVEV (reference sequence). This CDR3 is CASSPLNFAKNIQYF.

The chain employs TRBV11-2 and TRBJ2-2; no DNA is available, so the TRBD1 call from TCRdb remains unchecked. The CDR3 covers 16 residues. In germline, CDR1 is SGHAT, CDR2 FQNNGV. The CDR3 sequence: CASSPRQGRDTGELFF. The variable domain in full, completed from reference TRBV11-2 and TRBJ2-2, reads EAGVAQSPRYKIIEKRQSVAFWCNPISGHATLYWYQQILGQGPKLLIQFQNNGVVDDSQLPKDRFSAERLKGVDSTLKIQPAKLEDSAVYLCASSPRQGRDTGELFFGEGSRLTVL.

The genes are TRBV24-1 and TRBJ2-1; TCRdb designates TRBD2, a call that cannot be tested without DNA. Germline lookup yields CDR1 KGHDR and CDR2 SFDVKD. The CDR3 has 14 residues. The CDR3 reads CATRSGRDYNEQFF.

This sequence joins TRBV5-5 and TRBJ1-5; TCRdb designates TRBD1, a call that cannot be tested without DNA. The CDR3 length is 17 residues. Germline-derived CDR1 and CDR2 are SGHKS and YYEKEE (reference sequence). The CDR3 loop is CASSPSWTGAINQPQHF.

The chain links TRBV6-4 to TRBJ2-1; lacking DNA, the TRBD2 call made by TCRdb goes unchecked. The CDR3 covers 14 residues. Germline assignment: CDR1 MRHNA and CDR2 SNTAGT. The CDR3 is CASRTSGRATEQFF.